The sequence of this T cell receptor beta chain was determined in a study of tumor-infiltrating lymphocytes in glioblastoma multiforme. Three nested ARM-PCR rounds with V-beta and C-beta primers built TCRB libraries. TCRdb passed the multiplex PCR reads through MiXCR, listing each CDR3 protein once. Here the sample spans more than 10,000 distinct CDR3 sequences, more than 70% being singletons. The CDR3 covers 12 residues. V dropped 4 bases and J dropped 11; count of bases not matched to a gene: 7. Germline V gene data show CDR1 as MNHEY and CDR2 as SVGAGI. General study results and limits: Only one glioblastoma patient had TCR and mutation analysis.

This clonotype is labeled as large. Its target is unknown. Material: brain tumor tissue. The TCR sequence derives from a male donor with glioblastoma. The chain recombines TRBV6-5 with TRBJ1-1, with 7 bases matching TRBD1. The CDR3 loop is CASSLTGTGAFF. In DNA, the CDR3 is TGTGCCAGCAGTTTGACAGGGACGGGGGCTTTCTTT.